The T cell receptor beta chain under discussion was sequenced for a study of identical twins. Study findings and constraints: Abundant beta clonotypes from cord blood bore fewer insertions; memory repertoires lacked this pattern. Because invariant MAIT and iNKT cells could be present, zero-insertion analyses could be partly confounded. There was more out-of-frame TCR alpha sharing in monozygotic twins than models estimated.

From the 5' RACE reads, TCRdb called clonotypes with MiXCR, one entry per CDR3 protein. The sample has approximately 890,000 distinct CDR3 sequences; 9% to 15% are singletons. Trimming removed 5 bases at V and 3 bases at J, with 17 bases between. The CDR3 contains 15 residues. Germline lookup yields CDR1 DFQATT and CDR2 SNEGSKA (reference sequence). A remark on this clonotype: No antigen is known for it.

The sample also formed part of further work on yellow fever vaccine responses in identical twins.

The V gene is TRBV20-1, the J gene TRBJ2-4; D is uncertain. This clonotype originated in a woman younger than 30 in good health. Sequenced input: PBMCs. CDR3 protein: CSAGPRFYGKNIQYF. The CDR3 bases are TGCAGTGCTGGGCCGAGGTTCTATGGCAAAAACATTCAGTACTTC.